This TCR beta chain was obtained from a study of vaccination and CD4 T cells after COVID-19. With V trimmed by 6 bases and J by 2 bases, 5 bases remained unmatched. There are 16 residues in the CDR3. The Oncomine TCR Beta short-read assay was applied to DNA of cultured CD4+ T cells. TCRdb fed the PCR reads into MiXCR, producing one record per CDR3 protein. This table holds under 20,000 distinct CDR3 sequences, 80% to 85% found once. About this clonotype: Its antigen is not identified.

The treatment is: roughly 10-day PBMC culture with coronavirus spike peptide pools or control peptides (ViraFEST assay). The material sequenced was CD4+ T cells from blood, cultured in vitro, taken after SARS-CoV-2 vaccination. The gene calls are TRBV12-3 or TRBV12-4 and TRBJ1-6; TRBD1 aligns across 9 bases. This receptor was taken from a human donor who received a COVID-19 vaccine. For the CDR3, the DNA is TGTGCCAGCAGGTGGACAGGGGACGCCTATAATTCACCCCTCCACTTT. Encoded protein: CASRWTGDAYNSPLHF.